The 4 T cell receptor beta chains below were found in one sample sequenced in a study of blood T cells in healthy people across ages. Primers used in a second PCR of roughly 6 to 11 cycles were a sample-barcoded 5' primer and a J-beta primer mix. Each CDR3 protein is one row after TCRdb ran MiXCR on the 5' RACE reads. Of almost 800,000 distinct CDR3 sequences listed, roughly 64% were seen once; the top ten hold approximately 20%. The sample taken for sequencing was blood. The receptors stem from a man in his thirties or forties in good health.

The chain has TRBV7-3 and TRBJ2-5; TRBD2 is a possible D gene (5 bases). The CDR3 runs to 16 residues. The V gene lost 0 bases and the J gene lost 11 bases, with 22 bases spanning the gap. Germline CDR1 SGHTA, CDR2 FQGTGA. CDR3 in amino acids: CASSLTETLRPGEQYF. The CDR3 DNA reads TGTGCCAGCAGCTTAACTGAAACCTTAAGGCCCGGGGAGCAGTACTTC.

V gene TRBV27 combines with J gene TRBJ2-5, with 7 bases lining up with TRBD1. The CDR3 spans 16 residues. CDR1 is MNHEY, CDR2 SMNVEV, per germline (reference sequence). Trimming removed 7 bases from V and 1 base from J; junction bases left unmatched: 12. The CDR3 region has the DNA TGTGCCAGCAAAAACTCCGGGACAGCCCCCCAAGAGACCCAGTACTTC. Translating it yields CASKNSGTAPQETQYF.

The gene calls are TRBV28 and TRBJ2-7; TRBD2 is a possible D gene (6 bases). The germline V gene encodes CDR1 MDHEN and CDR2 SYDVKM. With 8 bases removed from V and 7 bases from J, the gap between germline ends came to 15 bases. This CDR3 is 12 amino acids long. CDR3: CASGGGLREQYF. CDR3 in DNA: TGTGCCAGCGGGGGAGGACTCCGGGAGCAGTACTTC.

With respect to this clonotype: An end of the junction differs from the germline gene, which may be a read error. The V gene is TRBV20-1, the J gene TRBJ2-7; D may be TRBD2 (6 bases). The CDR3 sequence is 12 residues long. Per germline, CDR1 DFQATT and CDR2 SNEGSKA (reference sequence). CDR3 DNA sequence: TGCAGCCTGACGGGGGTTTTTTACGAGCGGTACTTC. Its protein is CSLTGVFYERYF.